This T cell receptor beta chain was sequenced during a study of shared clonotypes between healthy human individuals. On this clone: Other DNA variants within this sample encode the same CDR3.

The data were produced by immunoSEQ multiplex PCR, yet TCRdb's version contains in-frame clones alone and is incomplete. The sample comprises around 200,000 clones, 60% to 75% of which are singletons, and about 10% rests with the top ten. Trimming removed 4 bases at V and 1 base at J, with 7 bases between. The CDR3 runs to 13 residues. Germline CDR1 and CDR2: SNHLY and FYNNEI. The material sequenced was memory CD4+ T cells sorted from blood. Indicated subset: CD45RA-negative fraction. The chain links TRBV2 to TRBJ1-1, with D possibly TRBD1 on 5 matching bases. The TCR comes from a young man in good health. The CDR3 protein is CASSGDRNTEAFF. The DNA of the CDR3 is TGTGCCAGCAGTGGTGACAGGAACACTGAAGCTTTCTTT.